This entry concerns a single T cell receptor beta chain. Its antigen is undetermined. The PCR made use of 60 Vbeta and 13 Jbeta primers. Clones were read by immunoSEQ multiplex PCR, and TCRdb kept only the in-frame ones, dropping some. The data contain under 130,000 clones, over 70% of them singletons. The data are from a study of cytomegalovirus exposure and HLA in healthy donors. At the level of the study: HLA-typed donors were the source of tens of millions of unique TCRs, which an early data release held. Findings and limits, study-wide: Reportedly, fewer N-insertions than the roughly 700-donor mean appeared in an Asian-associated ancestry cluster in a later analysis.

The donors, nominally healthy at sampling, likely had unrecorded immune exposures. CDR1 is ENHRY, CDR2 SYGVKD, per germline. The CDR3 consists of 13 residues. Trimming pared 9 bases from V and 4 bases from J, leaving 15 bases between. The sequence derives from a male donor in good health and CMV-seronegative. The sequencing input was PBMCs. This chain uses TRBV10-3 with TRBJ2-5, with D possibly TRBD1 on 6 matching bases. Written as DNA, the CDR3 is TGTGCCATGGGGACACCTGGAGGAGAGACCCAGTACTTC. Encoded protein: CAMGTPGGETQYF.